The clone carrying this TCR beta chain turned up a few times. The target antigen is unknown. Other DNA sequences of this sample code for an identical CDR3. The data stem from a study of shared clonotypes between healthy human individuals. Regarding the study as a whole: Against clonotypes common to all four donors, non-shared ones had lower generation probabilities. Sampling included only blood; tissue repertoires likely differ. Represented diversity (both genetic and exposure-history) was limited by the small number of donors.

The CDR3 runs 13 residues. Per the germline V gene, CDR1 is SGHRS and CDR2 is YFSETQ. Between the trimmed V and J ends, which lost 4 bases and 3 bases, there was a span of 9 bases. Replicate PCRs for sorted subsets used about 200 ng DNA; this equaled 30,000 to 35,000 T cell genomes. Clones were read by immunoSEQ multiplex PCR, and TCRdb kept only the in-frame ones, dropping some. The sample lists under 1,100,000 clones, around three quarters occurring once. The rearrangement uses TRBV5-1 and TRBJ2-3; no reliable D call. The sequence was collected from a man between 18 and 35 years old in good health. Some clones in this sample may be carry-over from other donors' samples. The sequenced material came from memory CD4+ T cells from PBMCs. The subset denotes: CD45RA-negative fraction. The CDR3 DNA is TGCGCCAGCAGCACCCGGCCGACAGATACGCAGTATTTT. Residues: CASSTRPTDTQYF.